This T cell receptor beta chain was found in a study of technical replicates of blood from several donors. Germline V gives CDR1 SEHNR, CDR2 FQNEAQ (reference sequence). The CDR3 extends over 15 amino acids. Measured with immunoSEQ multiplex PCR; TCRdb has only the in-frame clones, and not every one. The sample records 50,000 to 65,000 clones, 80% to 95% being singletons. In this sample, this clone turned up once. Relative to the germline gene, one junction end is altered; a read error may explain this. The TCR sequence derives from a human donor in good health. Some clones in this sample may be carry-over from other donors' samples. The gene calls are TRBV7-9 and TRBJ2-7, with 12 bases matching TRBD2. The sequenced material came from PBMCs. CDR3 sequence: CASSLGGLAGPRSDF. Here the CDR3 DNA reads TGTGCCAGCAGCTTAGGCGGACTAGCGGGGCCAAGGTCGGACTTC. The full variable domain, completed using reference TRBV7-9 and TRBJ2-7, is DTGVSQNPRHKITKRGQNVTFRCDPISEHNRLYWYRQTLGQGPEFLTYFQNEAQLEKSRLLSDRFSAERPKGSFSTLEIQRTEQGDSAMYLCASSLGGLAGPRSDFGPGTRLTVT.